This TCR beta chain came from a study of T-cell reconstitution after alpha-beta-depleted transplantation in children. Study conclusions and caveats: Where some patients showed high TCRbeta diversity at day 60, it came from recipient T cells and thymic progenitors that had survived.

This sample's TCRbeta library carried unique molecular identifier barcodes. TCRdb recomputed calls from the PCR reads with MiXCR, one row per CDR3 protein. Of under 300,000 distinct CDR3 sequences listed, about 9.9% are singletons. In the case of this clonotype: Its target is not known.

This CDR3 comprises 17 residues. Germline CDR1 LNHDA, CDR2 SQIVND (reference sequence). V dropped 3 bases and J dropped 2; count of bases not matched to a gene: 9. The V gene is TRBV19, the J gene TRBJ2-4; the match to TRBD1 covers 8 bases. This TCR was sampled from a male patient between 2 and 10 years old who had a stem cell transplant for chronic granulomatous disease, so the T cells may come from the graft donor. The source material was peripheral blood, sampled 180 days after TCRalphabeta/CD19-depleted stem cell transplant. The DNA of the CDR3 is TGTGCCAGTAGTATTATCAGGCAGGGGGCTACCAAAAACATTCAGTACTTC. This gives the protein CASSIIRQGATKNIQYF.